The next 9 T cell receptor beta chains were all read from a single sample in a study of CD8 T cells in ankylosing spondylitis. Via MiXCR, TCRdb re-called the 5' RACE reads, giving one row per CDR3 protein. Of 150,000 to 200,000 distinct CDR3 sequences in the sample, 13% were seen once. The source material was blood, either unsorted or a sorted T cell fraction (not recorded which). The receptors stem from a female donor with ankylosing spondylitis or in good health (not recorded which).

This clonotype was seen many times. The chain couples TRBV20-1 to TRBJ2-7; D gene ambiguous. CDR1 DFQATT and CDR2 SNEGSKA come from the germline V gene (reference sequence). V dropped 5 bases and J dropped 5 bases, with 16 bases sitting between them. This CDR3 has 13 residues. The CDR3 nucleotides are TGCAGTGCTCCCCCACAGCTAACCAACGAGCAGTACTTC. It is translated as CSAPPQLTNEQYF.

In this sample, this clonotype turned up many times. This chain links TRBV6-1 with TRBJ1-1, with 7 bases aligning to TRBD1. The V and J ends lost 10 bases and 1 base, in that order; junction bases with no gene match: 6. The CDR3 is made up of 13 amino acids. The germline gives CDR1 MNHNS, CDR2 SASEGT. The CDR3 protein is CATLRTGNTEAFF. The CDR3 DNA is TGTGCCACCTTAAGGACAGGGAACACTGAAGCTTTCTTT.

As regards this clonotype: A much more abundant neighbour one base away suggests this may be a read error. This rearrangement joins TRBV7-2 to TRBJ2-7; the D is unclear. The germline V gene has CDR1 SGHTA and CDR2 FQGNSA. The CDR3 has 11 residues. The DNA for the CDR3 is TGTGTCAGCAGCACCCGCTACGAGCAGTACTTC. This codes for CVSSTRYEQYF.

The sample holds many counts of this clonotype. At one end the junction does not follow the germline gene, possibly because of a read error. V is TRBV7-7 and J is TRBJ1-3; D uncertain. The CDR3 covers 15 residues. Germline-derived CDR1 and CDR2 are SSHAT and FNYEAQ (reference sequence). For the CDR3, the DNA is TGTGCTAGCAGCCCCATTGGAGCCTCTGGAAACACCATATATTTT. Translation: CASSPIGASGNTIYF.

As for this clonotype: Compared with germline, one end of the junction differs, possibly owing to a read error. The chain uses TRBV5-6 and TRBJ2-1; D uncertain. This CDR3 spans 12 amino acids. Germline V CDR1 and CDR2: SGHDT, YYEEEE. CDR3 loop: CAGSPGHNEQFF. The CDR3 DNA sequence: TGTGCCGGCAGCCCTGGTCACAATGAGCAGTTCTTC.

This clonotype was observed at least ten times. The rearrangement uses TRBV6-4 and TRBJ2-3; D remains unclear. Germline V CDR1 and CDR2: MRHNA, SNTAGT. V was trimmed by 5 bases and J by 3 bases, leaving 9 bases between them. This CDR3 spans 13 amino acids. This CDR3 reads CASSPEWTDTQYF. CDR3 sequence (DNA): TGTGCCAGCAGTCCCGAGTGGACAGATACGCAGTATTTT.

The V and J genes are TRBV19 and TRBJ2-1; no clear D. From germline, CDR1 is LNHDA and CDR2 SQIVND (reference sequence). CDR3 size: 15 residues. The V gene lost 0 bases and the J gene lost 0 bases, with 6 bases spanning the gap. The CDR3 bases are TGTGCCAGTAGTATAGATCGGAGCTCCTACAATGAGCAGTTCTTC. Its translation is CASSIDRSSYNEQFF.

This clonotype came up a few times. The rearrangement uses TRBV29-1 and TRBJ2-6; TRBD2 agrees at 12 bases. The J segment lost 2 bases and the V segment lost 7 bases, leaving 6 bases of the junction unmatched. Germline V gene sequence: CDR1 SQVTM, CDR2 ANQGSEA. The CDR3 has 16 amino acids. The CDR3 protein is CSARTSGTTGANVLTF. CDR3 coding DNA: TGCAGCGCCAGGACTAGCGGGACTACTGGGGCCAACGTCCTGACTTTC. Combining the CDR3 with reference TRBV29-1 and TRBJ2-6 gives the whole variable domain SAVISQKPSRDICQRGTSLTIQCQVDSQVTMMFWYRQQPGQSLTLIATANQGSEATYESGFVIDKFPISRPNLTFSTLTVSNMSPEDSSIYLCSARTSGTTGANVLTFGAGSRLTVL.

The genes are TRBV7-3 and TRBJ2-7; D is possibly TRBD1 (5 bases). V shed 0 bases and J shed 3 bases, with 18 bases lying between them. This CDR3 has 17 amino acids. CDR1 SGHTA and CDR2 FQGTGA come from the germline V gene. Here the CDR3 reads CASSLTSAGPNFYEQYF. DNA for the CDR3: TGTGCCAGCAGCTTAACGAGCGCAGGGCCAAACTTCTACGAGCAGTACTTC.